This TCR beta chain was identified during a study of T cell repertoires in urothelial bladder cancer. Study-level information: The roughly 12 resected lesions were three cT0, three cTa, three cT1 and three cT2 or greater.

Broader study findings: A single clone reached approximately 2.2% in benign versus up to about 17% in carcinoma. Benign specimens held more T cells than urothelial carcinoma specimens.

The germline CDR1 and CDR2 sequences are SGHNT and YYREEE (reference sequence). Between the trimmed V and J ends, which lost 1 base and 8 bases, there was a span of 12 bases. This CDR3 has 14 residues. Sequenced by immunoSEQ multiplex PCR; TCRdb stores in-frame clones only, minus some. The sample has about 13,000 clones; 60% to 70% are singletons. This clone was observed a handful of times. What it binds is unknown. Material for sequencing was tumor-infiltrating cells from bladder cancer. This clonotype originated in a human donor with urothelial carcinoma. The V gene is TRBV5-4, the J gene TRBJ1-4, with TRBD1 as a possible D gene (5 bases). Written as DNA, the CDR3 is TGTGCCAGCAGCTTGCAGGGACGGGGCGAAAAACTGTTTTTT. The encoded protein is CASSLQGRGEKLFF.